This TCR beta chain was identified in a study of T cells in Graves' hyperthyroidism and ophthalmopathy. This clonotype has more than one count but fewer than ten. The V end was cut by 1 base, the J end by 3 bases, with 11 bases between. The CDR3 totals 14 residues. Germline V gene data show CDR1 as SQVTM and CDR2 as ANQGSEA. TCR beta CDR3 regions were amplified from RNA transcripts. The primer set for the first-round RT-PCR of the TCR CDR3 was HTBI. TCRdb reprocessed the multiplex PCR reads via MiXCR and lists one record per CDR3 protein. The sample includes about 360,000 distinct CDR3 sequences, roughly 13% of them seen just once.

The chain carries TRBV29-1 and TRBJ2-3, with a tentative D call TRBD2 (6 bases). The material sequenced was blood. The sequence derives from a man aged 25-40 years with Graves' hyperthyroidism that later progressed to Graves' ophthalmopathy. The chain's CDR3 is CSVEVSRGTDTQYF. CDR3 bases: TGCAGCGTTGAAGTGTCCCGGGGGACAGATACGCAGTATTTT.